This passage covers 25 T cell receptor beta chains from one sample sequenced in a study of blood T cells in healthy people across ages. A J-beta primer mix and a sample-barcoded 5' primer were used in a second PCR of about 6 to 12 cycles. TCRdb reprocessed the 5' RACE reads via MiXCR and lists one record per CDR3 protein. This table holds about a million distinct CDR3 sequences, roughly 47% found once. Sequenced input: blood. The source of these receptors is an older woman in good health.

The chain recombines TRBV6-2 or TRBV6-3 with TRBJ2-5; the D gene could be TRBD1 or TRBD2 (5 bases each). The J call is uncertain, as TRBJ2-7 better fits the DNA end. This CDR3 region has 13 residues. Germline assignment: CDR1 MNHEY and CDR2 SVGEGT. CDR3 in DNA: TGTGCCAGCGTCGGGACGCTTAAATACGAGCAGTACTTC. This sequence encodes CASVGTLKYEQYF.

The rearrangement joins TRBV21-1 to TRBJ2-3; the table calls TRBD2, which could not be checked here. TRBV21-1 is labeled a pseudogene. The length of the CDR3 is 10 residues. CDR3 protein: CANRRDTQYF. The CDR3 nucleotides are TGTGCCAATCGGAGGGATACGCAGTATTTT.

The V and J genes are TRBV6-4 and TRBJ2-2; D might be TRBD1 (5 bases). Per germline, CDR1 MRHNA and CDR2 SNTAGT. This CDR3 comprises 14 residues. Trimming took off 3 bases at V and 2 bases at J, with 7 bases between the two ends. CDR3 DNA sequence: TGTGCCAGCAGTGAAAGGGGTAACACCGGGGAGCTGTTTTTT. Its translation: CASSERGNTGELFF.

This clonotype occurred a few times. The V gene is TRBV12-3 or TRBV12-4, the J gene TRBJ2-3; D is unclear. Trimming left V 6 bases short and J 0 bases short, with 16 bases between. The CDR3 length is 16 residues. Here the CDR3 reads CASSRNPGGSTDTQYF. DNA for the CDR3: TGTGCCAGCAGCCGAAACCCGGGCGGTAGCACAGATACGCAGTATTTT.

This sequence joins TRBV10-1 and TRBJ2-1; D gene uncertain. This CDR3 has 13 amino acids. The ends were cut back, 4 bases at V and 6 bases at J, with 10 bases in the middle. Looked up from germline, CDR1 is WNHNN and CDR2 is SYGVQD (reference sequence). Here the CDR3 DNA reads TGCGCCAGCAGTGGGTCTAGACGCAATGAGCAGTTCTTC. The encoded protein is CASSGSRRNEQFF.

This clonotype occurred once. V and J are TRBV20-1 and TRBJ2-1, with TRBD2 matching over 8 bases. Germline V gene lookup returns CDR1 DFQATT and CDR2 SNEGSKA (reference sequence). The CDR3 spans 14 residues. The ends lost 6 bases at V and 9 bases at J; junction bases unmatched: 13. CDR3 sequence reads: CSATGTRMAAEQFF. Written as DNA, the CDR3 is TGCAGTGCCACCGGGACTAGGATGGCAGCTGAGCAGTTCTTC.

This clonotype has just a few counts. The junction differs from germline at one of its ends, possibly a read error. CDR3 DNA: TGTGCCGGCAGCTTCACCCGTAAGCGCCCTGAAGCTTTCTTT. Translating gives CAGSFTRKRPEAFF. The chain combines TRBV7-2 with TRBJ1-1, with no clear D. In germline, CDR1 is SGHTA, CDR2 FQGNSA. CDR3 size: 14 residues.

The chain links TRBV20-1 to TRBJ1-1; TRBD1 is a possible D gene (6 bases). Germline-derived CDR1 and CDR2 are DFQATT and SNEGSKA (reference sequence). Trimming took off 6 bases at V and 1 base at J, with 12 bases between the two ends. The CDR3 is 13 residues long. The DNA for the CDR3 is TGCAGTGCAACGAGGACAGAGAACACTGAAGCTTTCTTT. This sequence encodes CSATRTENTEAFF.

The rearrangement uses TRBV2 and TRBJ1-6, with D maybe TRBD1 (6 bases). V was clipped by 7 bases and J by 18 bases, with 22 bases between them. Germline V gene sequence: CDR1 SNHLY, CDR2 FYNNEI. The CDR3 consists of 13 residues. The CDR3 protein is CASTLDSHSAPHF. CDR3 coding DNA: TGTGCCAGCACTTTGGACAGTCATTCAGCCCCCCACTTT.

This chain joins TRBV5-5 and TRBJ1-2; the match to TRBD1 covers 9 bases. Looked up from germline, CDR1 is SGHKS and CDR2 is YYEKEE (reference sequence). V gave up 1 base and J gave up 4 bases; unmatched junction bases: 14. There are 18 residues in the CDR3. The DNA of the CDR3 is TGTGCCAGCAGCTTGAGGAATATACAGGGGGCTGGAGGCTATGGCTACACCTTC. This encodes CASSLRNIQGAGGYGYTF.

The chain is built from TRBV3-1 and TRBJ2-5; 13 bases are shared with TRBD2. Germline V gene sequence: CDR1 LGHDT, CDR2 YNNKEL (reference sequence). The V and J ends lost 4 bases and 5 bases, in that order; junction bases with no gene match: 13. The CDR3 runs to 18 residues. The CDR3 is CASSRGGLAGDPRETQYF. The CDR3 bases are TGTGCCAGCAGCCGGGGTGGACTAGCGGGAGACCCTCGTGAGACCCAGTACTTC.

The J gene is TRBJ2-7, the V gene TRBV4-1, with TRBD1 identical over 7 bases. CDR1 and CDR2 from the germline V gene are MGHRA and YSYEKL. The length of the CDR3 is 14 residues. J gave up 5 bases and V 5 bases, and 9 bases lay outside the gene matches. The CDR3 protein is CASSARQGPDEQYF. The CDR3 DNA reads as TGCGCCAGCAGCGCTCGACAGGGTCCGGACGAGCAGTACTTC.

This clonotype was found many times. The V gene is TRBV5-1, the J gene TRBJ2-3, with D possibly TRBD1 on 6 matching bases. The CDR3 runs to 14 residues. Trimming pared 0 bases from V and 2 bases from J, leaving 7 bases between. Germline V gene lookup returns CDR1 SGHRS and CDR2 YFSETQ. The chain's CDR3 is CASSLEGHTDTQYF. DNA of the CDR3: TGCGCCAGCAGCTTGGAGGGACACACAGATACGCAGTATTTT.

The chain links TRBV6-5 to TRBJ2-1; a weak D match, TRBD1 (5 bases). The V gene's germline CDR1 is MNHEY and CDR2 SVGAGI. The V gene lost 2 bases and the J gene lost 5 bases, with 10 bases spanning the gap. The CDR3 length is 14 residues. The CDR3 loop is CASSYGARNNEQFF. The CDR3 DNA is TGTGCCAGCAGTTACGGGGCTAGGAACAATGAGCAGTTCTTC.

The CDR3 region has the DNA TGTGCCACCAGCTGGACCTCGGGGGCATCAGATACGCAGTATTTT. Protein: CATSWTSGASDTQYF. The chain joins TRBV24-1 to TRBJ2-3; D is perhaps TRBD1 or TRBD2 (6 bases each). V was cut by 7 bases and J by 4 bases, with 17 bases left in between. The CDR3 is 15 residues long. Germline loops: CDR1 KGHDR, CDR2 SFDVKD.

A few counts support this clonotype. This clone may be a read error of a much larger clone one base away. CDR3 sequence (DNA): TGTGCCAGCAGTGGAGCATTTAGGGGGGAGCTGTTTTTT. It is translated as CASSGAFRGELFF. V gene TRBV2 combines with J gene TRBJ2-2; D call uncertain. Per the germline V gene, CDR1 is SNHLY and CDR2 is FYNNEI. V shed 4 bases and J shed 8 bases, with 11 bases lying between them. The CDR3 is 13 residues long. Combining the CDR3 with reference TRBV2 and TRBJ2-2 gives the whole variable domain EPEVTQTPSHQVTQMGQEVILRCVPISNHLYFYWYRQILGQKVEFLVSFYNNEISEKSEIFDDQFSVERPDGSNFTLKIRSTKLEDSAMYFCASSGAFRGELFFGEGSRLTVL.

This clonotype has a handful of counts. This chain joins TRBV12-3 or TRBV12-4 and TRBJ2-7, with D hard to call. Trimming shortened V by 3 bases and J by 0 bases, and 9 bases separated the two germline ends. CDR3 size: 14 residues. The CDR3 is CASSLSPHSYEQYF. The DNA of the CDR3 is TGTGCCAGCAGTTTGAGTCCGCACTCCTACGAGCAGTACTTC.

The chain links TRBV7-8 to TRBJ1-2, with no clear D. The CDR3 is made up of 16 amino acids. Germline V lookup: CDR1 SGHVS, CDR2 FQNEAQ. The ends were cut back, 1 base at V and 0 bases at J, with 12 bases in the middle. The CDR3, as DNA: TGTGCCAGCAGCTTAGTCAGGACGGCACCTAACTATGGCTACACCTTC. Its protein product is CASSLVRTAPNYGYTF. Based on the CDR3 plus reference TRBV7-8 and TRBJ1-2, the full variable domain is GAGVSQSPRYKVAKRGQDVALRCDPISGHVSLFWYQQALGQGPEFLTYFQNEAQLDKSGLPSDRFFAERPEGSVSTLKIQRTQQEDSAVYLCASSLVRTAPNYGYTFGSGTRLTVV.

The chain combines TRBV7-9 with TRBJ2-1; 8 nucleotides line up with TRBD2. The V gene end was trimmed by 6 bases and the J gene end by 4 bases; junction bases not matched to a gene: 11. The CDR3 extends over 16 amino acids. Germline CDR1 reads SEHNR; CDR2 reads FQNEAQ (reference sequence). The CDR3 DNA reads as TGTGCCAGCAGGACCCGTAGCGGGGCACAATACAATGAGCAGTTCTTC. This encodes CASRTRSGAQYNEQFF.

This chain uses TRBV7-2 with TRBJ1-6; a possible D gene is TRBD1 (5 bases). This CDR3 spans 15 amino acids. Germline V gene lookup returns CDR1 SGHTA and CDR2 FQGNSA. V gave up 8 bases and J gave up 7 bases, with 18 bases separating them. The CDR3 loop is CASRIASGQNSPLHF. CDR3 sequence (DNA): TGTGCCAGCCGAATCGCGTCGGGGCAGAATTCACCCCTCCACTTT.

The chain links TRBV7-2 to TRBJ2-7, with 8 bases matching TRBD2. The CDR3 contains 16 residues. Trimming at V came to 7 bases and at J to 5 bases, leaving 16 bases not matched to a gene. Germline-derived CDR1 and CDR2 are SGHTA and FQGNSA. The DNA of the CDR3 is TGTGCCAGCACCTTTGGGCTGAGCGGGAGACCCCACGAGCAGTACTTC. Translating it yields CASTFGLSGRPHEQYF.

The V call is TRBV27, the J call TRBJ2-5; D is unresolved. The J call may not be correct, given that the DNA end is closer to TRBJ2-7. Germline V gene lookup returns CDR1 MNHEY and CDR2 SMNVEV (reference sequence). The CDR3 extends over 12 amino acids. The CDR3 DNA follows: TGTGCCAGCAGTCTCCTTTTTTACGAGCAGTACTTC. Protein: CASSLLFYEQYF.

The chain's CDR3 is CASSQDLGARAAYEQYF. The CDR3 coding sequence is TGCGCCAGCAGCCAAGACCTAGGAGCGAGGGCAGCCTACGAGCAGTACTTC. The rearrangement joins TRBV4-1 to TRBJ2-4, with D maybe TRBD2 (5 bases). The DNA matches TRBJ2-7 better at its end, which makes the J call doubtful. The CDR3 sequence is 17 residues long. Looked up from germline, CDR1 is MGHRA and CDR2 is YSYEKL.

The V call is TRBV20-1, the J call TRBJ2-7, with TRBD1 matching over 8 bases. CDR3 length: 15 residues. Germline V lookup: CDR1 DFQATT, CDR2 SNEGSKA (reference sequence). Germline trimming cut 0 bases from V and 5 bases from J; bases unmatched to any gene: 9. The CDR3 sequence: CSARDGQGARDEQYF. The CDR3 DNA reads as TGCAGTGCTAGAGATGGGCAGGGGGCGAGGGACGAGCAGTACTTC.

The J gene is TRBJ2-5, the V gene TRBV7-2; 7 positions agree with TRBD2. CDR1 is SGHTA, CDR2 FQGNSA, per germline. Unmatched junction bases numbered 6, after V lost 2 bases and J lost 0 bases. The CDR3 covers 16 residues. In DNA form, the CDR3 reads TGTGCCAGCAGCTTAAGGCTAGCGGAGTACCAAGAGACCCAGTACTTC. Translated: CASSLRLAEYQETQYF.